The source of this T cell receptor (beta chain) is a study of cytomegalovirus exposure and HLA in healthy donors. The V gene lost 2 bases and the J gene lost 7 bases, with 14 bases spanning the gap. The CDR3 runs 15 residues. The germline V gene encodes CDR1 SEHNR and CDR2 FQNEAQ (reference sequence). TCRdb keeps only in-frame clones here, not all; method: immunoSEQ multiplex PCR. The sample carries 71,000 or so clones, around 94% recorded once. The rearrangement links TRBV7-9 to TRBJ1-4; a weak D match, TRBD1 (6 bases). Input material: PBMCs. The clonotype originates from a woman younger than 30 in good health and CMV-seropositive. The CDR3 loop is CASSLNGQPFEKLFF. CDR3 bases: TGTGCCAGCAGCTTAAACGGACAGCCCTTTGAAAAACTGTTTTTT.